This T cell receptor (beta chain) came from a study of T cell responses to AZD1222 COVID-19 vaccine. The repertoire was sequenced with immunoSEQ multiplex PCR; TCRdb's copy has only in-frame clones and lacks some. The data contain approximately 220,000 clones, about 93% of them singletons. Study results and limitations: Clonal diversity was possibly underestimated, and the donors were mostly white British, with more females. Regions 160-218 and 743-854 dominated among vaccine-associated CD4 TCRs spanning spike. It was only after the peak T cell response that any repertoires were sampled.

Points on this clone: What it recognizes is unknown.

The trim removed 3 bases at V and 5 bases at J, leaving 11 bases unmatched. There are 16 residues in the CDR3. The germline CDR1 and CDR2 sequences are LNHDA and SQIVND (reference sequence). The genes are TRBV19 and TRBJ1-1; 8 nucleotides match TRBD1. This sequence was found in an adult in good health. The material was peripheral blood, obtained on day 0 of MenACWY control vaccination. The CDR3 loop reads CASSIVSRGQRTEAFF. CDR3 coding DNA: TGTGCCAGTAGTATCGTATCCAGGGGGCAGCGTACTGAAGCTTTCTTT.